Detailed here is one T cell receptor beta chain. The antigen remains unidentified. Regions amplified from RNA transcripts were the TCR beta CDR3 regions. In the first-round RT-PCR of the TCR CDR3, the HTBI primer set was used. MiXCR was run by TCRdb on the multiplex PCR reads, yielding one entry per CDR3 protein. The table lists some 500,000 distinct CDR3 sequences, around 22% of them singletons, with 11% in the top ten. The data originate from a study of T cells in Graves' hyperthyroidism and ophthalmopathy. Study-wide points: Model output signaled ophthalmopathy a median around 6.9 months ahead of onset. Most thyroid clonotypes expanded above 0.001 appeared in blood too.

The ends lost 5 bases at V and 3 bases at J; junction bases unmatched: 9. This CDR3 has 15 amino acids. The germline gives CDR1 SGHTA, CDR2 FQGNSA. Together with thyroid ultrasound, orbital computed tomography, serum thyroxine and TRAb, clinical symptoms were used for diagnoses. This chain connects TRBV7-2 to TRBJ2-7; TRBD2 matches at 8 bases. The receptor comes from a woman aged 25 to 39 with Graves' ophthalmopathy. The source material was blood. CDR3 protein: CASSHPGLAIYEQYF. CDR3 in DNA: TGTGCCAGCAGCCATCCCGGACTAGCTATCTACGAGCAGTACTTC.